This T cell receptor beta chain was sequenced during a study of regulatory T cells in long-lasting Graves disease. HTBI primers from iRepertoire and Arm-PCR of CDR3 regions yielded the TCR beta libraries. In the study's own analysis: The study identified 62 TRBV and some 15 TRBJ segments across samples. TCRdb passed the multiplex PCR reads through MiXCR, listing each CDR3 protein once. The V and J calls here are based on TCRdb, not the publication. The sample lists hundreds of thousands of distinct CDR3 sequences, roughly 15% occurring once. Overall study results and limits: TCR diversity was lower in persistent Graves' patients than in newly diagnosed ones. It was possible that the small sample size reduced accuracy.

This clonotype was found many times. Antigen unknown. The CDR3 covers 13 residues. J was trimmed by 10 bases and V by 3 bases; bases with no gene match: 8. Noted time point: newly diagnosed GD, antithyroid drugs for less than 3 months. RNA isolated from PBMCs was used to make the TCR library. This sample was shared with a second study, whose subject was T cells in Graves' hyperthyroidism and ophthalmopathy. From that paper: The model identified upcoming ophthalmopathy a median roughly 6 months ahead of onset.

The starting material was peripheral blood mononuclear cells (PBMCs), obtained at new diagnosis, from a patient treated with antithyroid drugs. The origin of this receptor is a young woman with Graves disease. The V gene is TRBV12-3 or TRBV12-4, the J gene TRBJ2-5; 7 nucleotides line up with TRBD2. CDR3 nucleotide sequence: TGTGCCAGCAGTTTGGCGGGAGTGATCGACCAGTACTTC. It is translated as CASSLAGVIDQYF.